The sequence of this TCR beta chain was determined in a study of T cells in Graves' hyperthyroidism and ophthalmopathy. Template material for amplifying TCR beta CDR3 regions consisted of RNA transcripts. The HTBI set primed first-round TCR CDR3 RT-PCR. From the multiplex PCR reads, TCRdb called clonotypes with MiXCR, one entry per CDR3 protein. The sample lists 550,000 to 800,000 distinct CDR3 sequences, 17% seen once, with around 16% in the top ten. Graves' hyperthyroidism is called stable when ophthalmopathy does not progress within 18 months. Patients were aged 18 to 65, had disease duration under 2 months, and had newly diagnosed hyperthyroidism. CDR3 length equals 11 residues. Germline V CDR1 and CDR2: DFQATT, SNEGSKA (reference sequence). The V end lost 7 bases, the J end lost 0 bases, and 7 bases lay between the germline ends.

The rearrangement links TRBV20-1 to TRBJ2-7; perhaps TRBD2 as D (5 bases). The sample was blood. The sequence was collected from a man in his fifties or sixties with Graves' hyperthyroidism. The CDR3 sequence is CSGADSYEQYF. CDR3 DNA: TGCAGTGGAGCGGACTCCTACGAGCAGTACTTC.